The source of this TCR beta chain is a study of T cell repertoires in cytomegalovirus infection. On the study more broadly: Based on public TCR beta signatures, there were indications of CMV infection and of a matching HLA type.

Points from the study as a whole: Individuals carrying CMV plus the relevant HLA were identified by cumulative frequency of public TCR beta families.

Turning to this clonotype: Its antigen is as yet unknown.

The CDR3 consists of 16 residues. The germline V gene has CDR1 SGHTA and CDR2 FQGTGA. Trimming pared 6 bases from V and 1 base from J, leaving 15 bases between. TCRdb processed the reads anew with MiXCR; each CDR3 protein has one entry. The sample has about 140,000 distinct CDR3 sequences, about 6.3% seen once. The sequence was obtained from a human donor in good health (CMV status not recorded). Some clones in this sample may be carry-over from other donors' samples. The genes are TRBV7-3 and TRBJ2-2, with D unclear. The specimen sequenced was PBMCs. Here the CDR3 reads CASSLGAGLNTGELFF. The CDR3 DNA reads as TGTGCCAGCAGTTTAGGCGCAGGTCTGAACACCGGGGAGCTGTTTTTT.